Below, 30 T cell receptor beta chains from the same sample are listed, as sequenced in a study of technical replicates of blood from a handful of donors. The protocol was immunoSEQ multiplex PCR, while the TCRdb copy is restricted to in-frame clones and leaves out a portion. Among about 82,000 clones, roughly 92% were seen once, and the ten largest hold roughly 0.25%. Source material: T cells isolated from PBMCs. The receptor source for this set is a human donor in good health.

CDR3 sequence (DNA): TGCGCCAGCAGCCAAGGGGCTAGCGGGGGGGAGCAGTTCTTC. Translated: CASSQGASGGEQFF. The chain joins TRBV4-1 to TRBJ2-1; 11 nucleotides line up with TRBD2. The CDR3 length is 14 residues. Trimming took 1 base from V and 10 from J; bases not matched to a gene: 3. Germline V lookup: CDR1 MGHRA, CDR2 YSYEKL.

The genes are TRBV5-6 and TRBJ2-5; perhaps TRBD1 as D (5 bases). CDR3 length: 13 residues. Trimming pared 4 bases from V and 10 bases from J, leaving 17 bases between. CDR1 and CDR2 from the germline V gene are SGHDT and YYEEEE. CDR3 DNA: TGTGCCAGCAGCCCCCGGGTGGGGCACGGCCAGTACTTC. It translates to CASSPRVGHGQYF.

This chain uses TRBV9 with TRBJ2-1; D is unresolved. The CDR3 loop spans 15 amino acids. The V end lost 2 bases, the J end lost 3 bases, and 12 bases lay between the germline ends. Looked up from germline, CDR1 is SGDLS and CDR2 is YYNGEE. DNA of the CDR3: TGTGCCAGCAGCGTGGGTGTCCCGGGCTACAATGAGCAGTTCTTC. Translated, it gives CASSVGVPGYNEQFF.

V usage is TRBV30 and J usage is TRBJ1-3, with D tentatively TRBD1 (5 bases). This CDR3 has 17 residues. Trimming removed 1 base from V and 4 bases from J, with 20 bases in between. Germline values: CDR1 GTSNPN, CDR2 SVGIG (reference sequence). The CDR3 region is CAWSGQGAHRSGNTIYF. The CDR3 DNA sequence: TGTGCCTGGAGTGGACAAGGGGCCCATCGTTCGGGAAACACCATATATTTT. The full variable domain, in which reference TRBV30 and TRBJ1-3 provide the parts outside the CDR3, is SQTIHQWPATLVQPVGSPLSLECTVEGTSNPNLYWYRQAAGRGLQLLFYSVGIGQISSEVPQNLSASRPQDRQFILSSKKLLLSDSGFYLCAWSGQGAHRSGNTIYFGEGSWLTVV.

This rearrangement joins TRBV29-1 to TRBJ1-3, with D tentatively TRBD1 (6 bases). The length of the CDR3 is 14 residues. V was shortened by 7 bases and J by 4 bases, with 17 bases between the two germline ends. Germline V CDR1 and CDR2: SQVTM, ANQGSEA. The CDR3 here is CSGTRGAGGNTIYF. Here the CDR3 DNA reads TGCAGCGGTACACGGGGGGCGGGAGGAAACACCATATATTTT.

The chain recombines TRBV2 with TRBJ2-3; 11 nucleotides align to TRBD2. With 8 bases clipped from V and 4 bases from J, the junction kept 11 bases outside the gene matches. Per germline, CDR1 SNHLY and CDR2 FYNNEI. This CDR3 has 16 amino acids. CDR3 amino acids: CASGLAGGGSSDTQYF. The CDR3 DNA is TGTGCCAGCGGGCTAGCGGGAGGAGGAAGTTCAGATACGCAGTATTTT. Full variable domain (remainder filled in from reference TRBV2 and TRBJ2-3): EPEVTQTPSHQVTQMGQEVILRCVPISNHLYFYWYRQILGQKVEFLVSFYNNEISEKSEIFDDQFSVERPDGSNFTLKIRSTKLEDSAMYFCASGLAGGGSSDTQYFGPGTRLTVL.

V and J are TRBV19 and TRBJ2-1; unclear D gene. Germline-derived CDR1 and CDR2 are LNHDA and SQIVND (reference sequence). Trimming shortened V by 4 bases and J by 9 bases, and 19 bases separated the two germline ends. The CDR3 has 15 amino acids. The CDR3 is CASSNPGFPHSEQFF. The CDR3 DNA follows: TGTGCCAGTAGTAACCCAGGCTTCCCCCACAGTGAGCAGTTCTTC.

The chain joins TRBV6-5 to TRBJ2-7; 9 bases match TRBD1. V dropped 5 bases and J dropped 0; count of bases not matched to a gene: 5. Germline CDR1 reads MNHEY; CDR2 reads SVGAGI. The CDR3 covers 15 residues. In DNA, the CDR3 is TGTGCCAGCAGTCCCGGGACAGGGAGCTCCTACGAGCAGTACTTC. Translating gives CASSPGTGSSYEQYF.

V is TRBV7-8 and J is TRBJ1-4; 8 bases fit TRBD1. The V and J ends lost 5 bases and 4 bases, in that order; junction bases with no gene match: 9. The germline V gene has CDR1 SGHVS and CDR2 FQNEAQ. This CDR3 comprises 16 residues. The DNA of the CDR3 is TGTGCCAGCAGCACCCGACAGGGGCCACTTAATGAAAAACTGTTTTTT. Protein: CASSTRQGPLNEKLFF.

The chain links TRBV6-5 to TRBJ2-1, with 8 bases matching TRBD2. Germline V gene lookup returns CDR1 MNHEY and CDR2 SVGAGI. V lost 6 bases, J lost 8 bases, and 9 bases stayed unmatched. CDR3 size: 14 residues. The CDR3 DNA reads TGTGCCAGCAGACAATTAGCGGGGCGGGATGAGCAGTTCTTC. This sequence encodes CASRQLAGRDEQFF.

The rearrangement uses TRBV9 and TRBJ1-4, with D possibly being TRBD1 (6 bases). Germline values: CDR1 SGDLS, CDR2 YYNGEE. The CDR3 extends over 14 amino acids. V gave up 4 bases and J gave up 8 bases, with 15 bases separating them. CDR3 loop: CASSHPTGGEKLFF. The CDR3 region has the DNA TGTGCCAGCAGCCATCCCACGGGGGGCGAAAAACTGTTTTTT.

This chain connects TRBV11-3 to TRBJ2-5; TRBD1 aligns across 7 bases. V lost 3 bases to trimming and J lost 4 bases; unmatched junction nucleotides: 5. The CDR3 consists of 14 residues. Germline-derived CDR1 and CDR2 are SGHNT and YENEEA. The CDR3 bases are TGTGCCAGCAGCTTGGGACAGCCAGGAGAGACCCAGTACTTC. Encoded protein: CASSLGQPGETQYF.

This chain joins TRBV5-1 and TRBJ1-5, with D possibly being TRBD1 (6 bases). This CDR3 has 14 residues. V was trimmed by 0 bases and J by 7 bases, leaving 11 bases between them. Germline lookup yields CDR1 SGHRS and CDR2 YFSETQ. The CDR3 sequence: CASSLGGLWQPQHF. DNA of the CDR3: TGCGCCAGCAGCTTGGGGGGGCTTTGGCAGCCCCAGCATTTT.

The chain recombines TRBV7-9 with TRBJ2-1; D is perhaps TRBD1 (6 bases). The germline V gene encodes CDR1 SEHNR and CDR2 FQNEAQ (reference sequence). The CDR3 has 15 residues. Trimming removed 5 bases at V and 5 bases at J, with 16 bases between. The CDR3 loop reads CASSLRWTVNNEQFF. DNA for the CDR3: TGTGCCAGCAGCCTACGATGGACAGTAAACAATGAGCAGTTCTTC. Full variable domain (outside the CDR3, taken from reference TRBV7-9 and TRBJ2-1): DTGVSQNPRHKITKRGQNVTFRCDPISEHNRLYWYRQTLGQGPEFLTYFQNEAQLEKSRLLSDRFSAERPKGSFSTLEIQRTEQGDSAMYLCASSLRWTVNNEQFFGPGTRLTVL.

This clone was detected only once. The rearrangement joins TRBV25-1 to TRBJ1-3, with 8 bases identical to TRBD1. J lost 8 bases, V lost 5 bases, and 8 bases had no gene match. The CDR3 is made up of 14 amino acids. From germline, CDR1 is MGHDK and CDR2 SYGVNS. CDR3 coding DNA: TGTGCCAGCAGTTACACAGGGGGAGGTTACACCATATATTTT. Translated, it gives CASSYTGGGYTIYF.

The chain has TRBV6-5 and TRBJ1-3, with a tentative D call TRBD1 (5 bases). CDR3 length equals 14 residues. V lost 7 bases and J lost 0, with 10 bases in between. Germline V gene data show CDR1 as MNHEY and CDR2 as SVGAGI. The CDR3: CASTRGSSGNTIYF. The CDR3 DNA sequence: TGTGCCAGCACCCGGGGGAGCTCTGGAAACACCATATATTTT.

V usage is TRBV28 and J usage is TRBJ2-7, with TRBD2 matching 14 bases. Germline CDR1 reads MDHEN; CDR2 reads SYDVKM. The CDR3 covers 16 residues. Germline trimming cut 4 bases from V and 10 bases from J; bases unmatched to any gene: 12. CDR3 coding DNA: TGTGCCAGCAGTTCCCCCACCGGGACTAGCGGGAGTAGACAGTACTTC. It codes for CASSSPTGTSGSRQYF.

This chain uses TRBV19 with TRBJ1-2; 7 nucleotides align to TRBD1. The length of the CDR3 is 12 residues. CDR1 and CDR2 from the germline V gene are LNHDA and SQIVND (reference sequence). V gave up 7 bases and J gave up 4 bases; unmatched junction bases: 3. The DNA of the CDR3 is TGTGCCAGTATGAGGGACAGCTATGGCTACACCTTC. It is translated as CASMRDSYGYTF.

The chain combines TRBV25-1 with TRBJ1-2, with TRBD1 identical over 7 bases. Germline V gene sequence: CDR1 MGHDK, CDR2 SYGVNS. The CDR3 consists of 15 residues. V was clipped by 3 bases and J by 3 bases; unmatched bases: 7. The CDR3 bases are TGTGCCAGCAGTGAGTCCACAGGGGAACACTATGGCTACACCTTC. Translation gives CASSESTGEHYGYTF.

This clone was recorded only once. V is TRBV6-1 and J is TRBJ2-1, with 7 bases that match TRBD2. CDR3 length: 18 residues. CDR1 and CDR2 from the germline V gene are MNHNS and SASEGT. With V trimmed by 2 bases and J by 4 bases, 14 bases remained unmatched. The CDR3 region has the DNA TGTGCCAGCAGTGAATTTAAGGGGAGGGGAGGCAAGTACAATGAGCAGTTCTTC. Protein product: CASSEFKGRGGKYNEQFF.

The V and J genes are TRBV6-5 and TRBJ1-5; D possibly corresponds to TRBD1 (5 bases). Germline V CDR1 and CDR2: MNHEY, SVGAGI. V was pared by 8 bases and J by 6 bases, with 17 bases between. The CDR3 length is 14 residues. CDR3 DNA sequence: TGTGCCAGCTCCCAGGGAGGGGTGGGTCAGCCCCAGCATTTT. Translating gives CASSQGGVGQPQHF.

The chain combines TRBV7-9 with TRBJ1-5, with 7 nucleotides matching TRBD1. With 5 bases clipped from V and 4 bases from J, the junction kept 8 bases outside the gene matches. The CDR3 spans 15 residues. Germline V gene data show CDR1 as SEHNR and CDR2 as FQNEAQ (reference sequence). The CDR3 region is CASSETGQVNQPQHF. DNA of the CDR3: TGTGCCAGCAGCGAAACCGGACAGGTAAATCAGCCCCAGCATTTT.

The genes are TRBV27 and TRBJ2-3; D not resolved. V was trimmed by 8 bases and J by 1 base, leaving 16 bases between them. CDR1 and CDR2 from the germline V gene are MNHEY and SMNVEV (reference sequence). CDR3 length: 15 amino acids. The CDR3 bases are TGTGCCAGCGCTTCAGGTCAATGGGGCACAGATACGCAGTATTTT. The encoded protein is CASASGQWGTDTQYF.

The chain couples TRBV7-9 to TRBJ1-2; possible D gene TRBD1, 6 bases. V was trimmed by 0 bases and J by 7 bases, leaving 12 bases between them. This CDR3 region has 14 residues. CDR1 SEHNR and CDR2 FQNEAQ come from the germline V gene (reference sequence). CDR3 nucleotide sequence: TGTGCCAGCAGCTTAGCCCCAGGGGCGATTGGCTACACCTTC. This gives the protein CASSLAPGAIGYTF.

This clone showed up just once. The V gene is TRBV9, the J gene TRBJ1-2; 7 bases agree with TRBD1. J lost 6 bases, V lost 2 bases, and 13 bases had no gene match. The germline V gene has CDR1 SGDLS and CDR2 YYNGEE. This CDR3 has 16 amino acids. This CDR3 is CASSVRDSRLGDGYTF. The CDR3 nucleotides are TGTGCCAGCAGCGTCCGGGACAGTCGTTTGGGTGATGGCTACACCTTC. Full variable domain (missing parts from reference TRBV9 and TRBJ1-2): DSGVTQTPKHLITATGQRVTLRCSPRSGDLSVYWYQQSLDQGLQFLIQYYNGEERAKGNILERFSAQQFPDLHSELNLSSLELGDSALYFCASSVRDSRLGDGYTFGSGTRLTVV.

The chain has TRBV27 and TRBJ2-1; a weak D match, TRBD2 (6 bases). This CDR3 region has 15 residues. V lost 4 bases and J lost 7, with 17 bases in between. The germline V gene encodes CDR1 MNHEY and CDR2 SMNVEV (reference sequence). The CDR3: CASSSSLSGRNEQFF. In nucleotides, the CDR3 is TGTGCCAGCAGTTCCTCTCTTTCAGGGAGGAATGAGCAGTTCTTC.

This clone was seen a few times. The chain joins TRBV4-1 to TRBJ1-6, with D possibly matching TRBD1 (6 bases). CDR3 length equals 14 residues. Germline V lookup: CDR1 MGHRA, CDR2 YSYEKL. V lost 4 bases and J 7 bases, leaving 11 bases between the germline ends. DNA of the CDR3: TGCGCCAGCAGCCGGGCACAGGGCAATTCACCCCTCCACTTT. It translates to CASSRAQGNSPLHF.

The chain has TRBV27 and TRBJ2-2; a possible D gene is TRBD2 (7 bases). Germline loops: CDR1 MNHEY, CDR2 SMNVEV (reference sequence). The CDR3 contains 17 residues. Deletions cut 7 bases from V and 3 bases from J, with 21 bases between. CDR3 sequence (DNA): TGTGCCAGCACCCAAGAGGGGGGGAGGCTACACACCGGGGAGCTGTTTTTT. This gives the protein CASTQEGGRLHTGELFF.

The V call is TRBV5-4, the J call TRBJ1-2, with TRBD1 identical over 8 bases. The CDR3 runs 14 residues. V was pared by 9 bases and J by 4 bases, with 11 bases of the junction left unmatched. Germline assignment: CDR1 SGHNT and CDR2 YYREEE (reference sequence). The CDR3 is CATSGGDPTYGYTF. For the CDR3, the DNA is TGTGCCACCTCAGGGGGCGATCCGACCTATGGCTACACCTTC.

This clone was seen just once. The chain employs TRBV7-9 and TRBJ2-3, with D hard to call. This CDR3 comprises 16 residues. CDR1 and CDR2 from the germline V gene are SEHNR and FQNEAQ (reference sequence). V was clipped by 1 base and J by 4 bases, with 15 bases between them. The chain's CDR3 is CASSLVGLGVPDTQYF. The CDR3, as DNA: TGTGCCAGCAGCTTAGTCGGTTTAGGAGTCCCAGATACGCAGTATTTT.